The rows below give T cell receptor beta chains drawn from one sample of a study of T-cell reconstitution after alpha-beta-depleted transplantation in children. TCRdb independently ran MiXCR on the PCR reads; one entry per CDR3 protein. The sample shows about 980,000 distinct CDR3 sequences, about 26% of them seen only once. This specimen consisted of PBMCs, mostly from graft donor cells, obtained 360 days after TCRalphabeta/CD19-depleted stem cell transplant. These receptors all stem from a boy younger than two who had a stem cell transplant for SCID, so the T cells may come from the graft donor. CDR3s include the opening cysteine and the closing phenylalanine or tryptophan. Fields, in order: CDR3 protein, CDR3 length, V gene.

CATSIRPGPSYNEQFF,16,TRBV15
CASSFNREETQYF,13,TRBV28
CASSLGRALLDEQYF,15,TRBV7-9
CASSPLTSGLYYEQYF,16,TRBV7-9
CASSQEGSPSYNEQFF,16,TRBV3-1
CASYKLSTDTQYF,13,TRBV7-8
CSAQDRLRTYEQYF,14,TRBV20-1
CASSPQGANTEAFF,14,TRBV18
CAIQFQGTGELFF,13,TRBV10-3
CASSYWREYGVYEQYF,16,TRBV6-5
CASSLLLRGNQPQHF,15,TRBV12-3/TRBV12-4
CSASDPWGGKYGYTF,15,TRBV20-1
CSARDPRSGGEGEQFF,16,TRBV20-1
CASSKTSGATYNEQFF,16,TRBV6-1
CASSSRSNTGELFF,14,TRBV9